This T cell receptor beta chain was retrieved from a study of Graves' ophthalmopathy and Graves' hyperthyroidism. There are 15 residues in the CDR3. J was trimmed by 0 bases and V by 6 bases; bases with no gene match: 7. The germline CDR1 and CDR2 sequences are MNHNS and SASEGT. Study results and caveats: Built on 13 signatures, a model told ophthalmopathy apart from stable hyperthyroidism with about 88% sensitivity and less than 82% specificity.

Amplification of TCR beta CDR3 regions used RNA transcripts. First-round RT-PCR used HTBI primers; second-round multiplex PCR followed. TCRdb redid the calling of the multiplex PCR reads with MiXCR, one entry per CDR3 protein. The sample has fewer than 600,000 distinct CDR3 sequences, approximately 15% seen once. This clonotype was seen at least ten times. Its antigen remains unknown. Sequenced: blood. The chain joins TRBV6-1 to TRBJ2-7; 8 bases align to TRBD2. The sequence was obtained from a woman aged 30 to 39 with Graves' ophthalmopathy. The DNA for the CDR3 is TGTGCCAGCAGCGAGGCGGGGGGCCTCTCCTACGAGCAGTACTTC. It translates to CASSEAGGLSYEQYF.